What follows is one T cell receptor beta chain and its context. Its antigen is still unknown. The sample comes from a study of cytomegalovirus exposure and HLA in healthy donors. Primers: 60 Vbeta forward and 13 Jbeta reverse. The assay was immunoSEQ multiplex PCR, and TCRdb's table has in-frame clones only and misses some. The data contain about 130,000 clones, less than 85% of them seen just once; the ten biggest clones take up 0.95% to 1.5%. Study conclusions and caveats: Reported performance of the classifier showed diagnosis of cytomegalovirus status with high specificity and sensitivity. Reportedly, TCR beta sequences accurately predicted HLA-A and HLA-B alleles in most subjects.

CDR1 and CDR2 (germline): SGHRS, YFSETQ. Trimming shortened V by 4 bases and J by 6 bases, and 11 bases separated the two germline ends. The CDR3 covers 14 residues. The rearrangement joins TRBV5-1 to TRBJ1-6; D is uncertain. The clonotype originates from a female donor in good health and CMV-seronegative. The sample was PBMCs. Here the CDR3 reads CASSPLGSNSPLHF. As DNA, the CDR3 is TGCGCCAGCAGCCCCTTGGGCTCTAATTCACCCCTCCACTTT.